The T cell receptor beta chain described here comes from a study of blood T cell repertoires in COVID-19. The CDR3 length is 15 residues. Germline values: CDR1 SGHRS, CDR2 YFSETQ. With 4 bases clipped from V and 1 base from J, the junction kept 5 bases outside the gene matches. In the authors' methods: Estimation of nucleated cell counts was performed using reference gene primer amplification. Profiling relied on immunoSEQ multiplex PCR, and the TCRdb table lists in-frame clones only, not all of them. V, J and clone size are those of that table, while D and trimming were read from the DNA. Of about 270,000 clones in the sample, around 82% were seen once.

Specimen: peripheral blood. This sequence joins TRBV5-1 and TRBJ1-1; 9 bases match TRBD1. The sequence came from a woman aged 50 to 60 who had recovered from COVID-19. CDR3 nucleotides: TGCGCCAGCAGCCCACTGACAGGGGGGAACACTGAAGCTTTCTTT. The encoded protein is CASSPLTGGNTEAFF.